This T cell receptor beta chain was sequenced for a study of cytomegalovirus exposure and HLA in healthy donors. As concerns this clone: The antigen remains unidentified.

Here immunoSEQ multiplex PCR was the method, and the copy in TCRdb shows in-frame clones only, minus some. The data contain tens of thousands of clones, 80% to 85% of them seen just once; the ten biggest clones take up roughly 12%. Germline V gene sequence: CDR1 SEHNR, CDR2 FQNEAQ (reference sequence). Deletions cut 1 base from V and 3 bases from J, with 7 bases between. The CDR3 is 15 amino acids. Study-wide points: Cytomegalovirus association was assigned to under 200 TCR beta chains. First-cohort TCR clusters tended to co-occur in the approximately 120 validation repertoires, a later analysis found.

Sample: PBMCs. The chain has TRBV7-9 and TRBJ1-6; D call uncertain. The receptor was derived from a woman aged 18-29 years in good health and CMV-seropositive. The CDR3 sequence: CASSLEGSYNSPLHF. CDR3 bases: TGTGCCAGCAGCTTAGAAGGGAGCTATAATTCACCCCTCCACTTT.